Sequencing of this T cell receptor (beta chain) was carried out in a study of identifying expanded T cells in peripheral blood. After removal of 4 bases from V and 8 bases from J, the junction contained 5 bases not matched to a gene. Per the germline V gene, CDR1 is SGHRS and CDR2 is YFSETQ. The length of the CDR3 is 13 residues. Collection occurred without any documented infections or immune events in donors. TCRdb keeps only in-frame clones here, not all; method: immunoSEQ multiplex PCR. The table includes approximately 100,000 clones, about 83% detected once. In regard to this clone: Its antigen is currently unknown. Different DNA sequences within this sample yield the same CDR3.

General study findings and limits: Differentially abundant clones: roughly 1.2 between replicates, just under 17 at roughly 13 days, 18 to 20 at four. Clone count variance between approximately two-week samples rose with total template count.

J is TRBJ1-2 and V is TRBV5-1; 10 nucleotides align to TRBD1. Material: blood. This TCR was recovered from a person between 18 and 70 years old in good health. CDR3 protein: CASSLGQGDGYTF. The CDR3 coding sequence is TGCGCCAGCAGCCTAGGACAGGGGGACGGCTACACCTTC.